This entry features one T cell receptor (beta chain) sequence. The data originate from a study of OX40 agonist ivuxolimab in advanced cancers. Trimming shortened V by 4 bases and J by 9 bases, and 10 bases separated the two germline ends. CDR1 and CDR2 from the germline V gene are SGHAT and FQNNGV. CDR3 length equals 11 residues. TCRdb's table, derived via immunoSEQ multiplex PCR, lists solely in-frame clones and lacks some. Among tens of thousands of clones listed, 75% to 90% were seen once. Sequencing used CD4+ or CD8+ T cells sorted from blood, obtained in a trial of the OX40 agonist ivuxolimab. This receptor was identified in an adult with an advanced solid tumor such as melanoma, head and neck, liver or kidney cancer. This chain joins TRBV11-2 and TRBJ2-7, with D unresolved. DNA for the CDR3: TGTGCCAGCAGCTCTAATGTAGGGCAGTACTTC. Its protein is CASSSNVGQYF.